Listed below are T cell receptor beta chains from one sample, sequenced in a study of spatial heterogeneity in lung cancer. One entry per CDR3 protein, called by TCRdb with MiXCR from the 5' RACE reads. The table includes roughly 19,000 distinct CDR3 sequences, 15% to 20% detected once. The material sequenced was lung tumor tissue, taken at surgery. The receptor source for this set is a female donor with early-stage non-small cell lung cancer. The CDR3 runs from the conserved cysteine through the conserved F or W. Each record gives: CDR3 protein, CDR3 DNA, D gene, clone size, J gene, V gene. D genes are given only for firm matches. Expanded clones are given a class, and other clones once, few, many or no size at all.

CDR3 protein: CASSSGLAGGDEQFF; CDR3 DNA: TGTGCCAGCAGCTCCGGACTAGCGGGGGGGGATGAGCAGTTCTTC; D gene: TRBD2; clone size: many; J gene: TRBJ2-1; V gene: TRBV6-2/TRBV6-3
CDR3 protein: CASGTYEQYF; CDR3 DNA: TGTGCCAGCGGGACTTACGAGCAGTACTTC; D gene: NA; clone size: NA; J gene: TRBJ2-7; V gene: TRBV27
CDR3 protein: CASSVRDRTYEQYF; CDR3 DNA: TGTGCCAGCAGTGTACGGGACAGGACCTACGAGCAGTACTTC; D gene: TRBD1; clone size: NA; J gene: TRBJ2-7; V gene: TRBV6-1
CDR3 protein: CASGPRRGTDTQYF; CDR3 DNA: TGTGCCAGCGGACCCAGGCGGGGCACAGATACGCAGTATTTT; D gene: NA; clone size: few; J gene: TRBJ2-3; V gene: TRBV5-5
CDR3 protein: CASSLDFPGELFF; CDR3 DNA: TGTGCCAGCAGCTTGGACTTTCCCGGGGAGCTGTTTTTT; D gene: NA; clone size: few; J gene: TRBJ2-2; V gene: TRBV6-1
CDR3 protein: CASSQAASGRGTQYF; CDR3 DNA: TGCGCCAGCAGCCAAGCAGCTAGCGGGAGAGGTACGCAGTATTTT; D gene: TRBD2; clone size: once; J gene: TRBJ2-3; V gene: TRBV4-1
CDR3 protein: CASSRYVAGPYNEQFF; CDR3 DNA: TGTGCCAGCAGCCGCTACGTAGCGGGCCCCTACAATGAGCAGTTCTTC; D gene: TRBD2; clone size: many; J gene: TRBJ2-1; V gene: TRBV6-6
CDR3 protein: CASSKVPDSGSSYEQYF; CDR3 DNA: TGTGCCAGCAGCAAAGTGCCGGATAGCGGGAGCTCCTACGAGCAGTACTTC; D gene: NA; clone size: NA; J gene: TRBJ2-7; V gene: TRBV21-1
CDR3 protein: CASSDTPGGPFTDTQYF; CDR3 DNA: TGTGCCAGCAGTGATACGCCGGGGGGGCCGTTCACAGATACGCAGTATTTT; D gene: TRBD2; clone size: NA; J gene: TRBJ2-3; V gene: TRBV6-1
CDR3 protein: CASSPRLAGSSYEQYF; CDR3 DNA: TGCGCCAGCAGCCCCCGACTAGCGGGAAGCTCCTACGAGCAGTACTTC; D gene: TRBD2; clone size: few; J gene: TRBJ2-7; V gene: TRBV4-1
CDR3 protein: CASSLRQGGEQYF; CDR3 DNA: TGTGCCAGCTCTCTTAGACAGGGAGGCGAGCAGTACTTC; D gene: NA; clone size: few; J gene: TRBJ2-7; V gene: TRBV18
CDR3 protein: CSASDRGQLSYEQYF; CDR3 DNA: TGCAGTGCTTCCGACAGGGGACAACTCTCCTACGAGCAGTACTTC; D gene: TRBD1; clone size: many; J gene: TRBJ2-7; V gene: TRBV20-1
CDR3 protein: CASSMGGRGPGETQYF; CDR3 DNA: TGTGCCAGTAGTATGGGGGGCAGGGGACCCGGGGAGACCCAGTACTTC; D gene: NA; clone size: few; J gene: TRBJ2-5; V gene: TRBV19
CDR3 protein: CASSFRTSAYGYTF; CDR3 DNA: TGTGCCAGCAGCTTTCGAACTAGCGCCTATGGCTACACCTTC; D gene: NA; clone size: many; J gene: TRBJ1-2; V gene: TRBV5-6
CDR3 protein: CSARQPPGSAKDTQYF; CDR3 DNA: TGCAGTGCTAGACAACCCCCCGGGAGTGCAAAGGATACGCAGTATTTT; D gene: NA; clone size: many; J gene: TRBJ2-3; V gene: TRBV20-1
CDR3 protein: CSVRPLTGVNNEQFF; CDR3 DNA: TGCAGCGTTCGTCCGCTGACAGGGGTGAACAATGAGCAGTTCTTC; D gene: TRBD1; clone size: many; J gene: TRBJ2-1; V gene: TRBV29-1
CDR3 protein: CAWSVAGRETQYF; CDR3 DNA: TGTGCCTGGAGTGTGGCGGGGAGGGAGACCCAGTACTTC; D gene: NA; clone size: NA; J gene: TRBJ2-5; V gene: TRBV30
CDR3 protein: CASSFGAQGATDTQYF; CDR3 DNA: TGTGCCAGCAGCTTTGGGGCACAGGGGGCCACAGATACGCAGTATTTT; D gene: TRBD1; clone size: medium-sized; J gene: TRBJ2-3; V gene: TRBV7-6
CDR3 protein: CASRSTDTQYF; CDR3 DNA: TGTGCCAGTCGTTCGACAGATACGCAGTATTTT; D gene: NA; clone size: NA; J gene: TRBJ2-3; V gene: TRBV19
CDR3 protein: CASSDVWAEHSGANVLTF; CDR3 DNA: TGTGCCAGCAGTGATGTCTGGGCAGAACACTCTGGGGCCAACGTCCTGACTTTC; D gene: NA; clone size: NA; J gene: TRBJ2-6; V gene: TRBV6-1
CDR3 protein: CASSDSNYNEQFF; CDR3 DNA: TGTGCCAGCAGTGACTCGAACTACAATGAGCAGTTCTTC; D gene: NA; clone size: once; J gene: TRBJ2-1; V gene: TRBV6-4
CDR3 protein: CSARSSGSYNEQFF; CDR3 DNA: TGCAGTGCTAGAAGTAGCGGGTCCTACAATGAGCAGTTCTTC; D gene: TRBD2; clone size: many; J gene: TRBJ2-1; V gene: TRBV20-1
CDR3 protein: CASSFPGANVLTF; CDR3 DNA: TGTGCCAGCAGTTTTCCTGGGGCCAACGTCCTGACTTTC; D gene: NA; clone size: few; J gene: TRBJ2-6; V gene: TRBV27
CDR3 protein: CSVRDPQGEQYF; CDR3 DNA: TGCAGCGTCCGGGACCCCCAAGGAGAGCAGTACTTC; D gene: NA; clone size: few; J gene: TRBJ2-7; V gene: TRBV29-1
CDR3 protein: CRPPTVPLPAYEQYF; CDR3 DNA: TGCAGGCCACCCACTGTACCCCTCCCTGCCTACGAGCAGTACTTC; D gene: NA; clone size: many; J gene: TRBJ2-7; V gene: TRBV29-1
CDR3 protein: CASSYRISGGMDLETQYF; CDR3 DNA: TGTGCCAGCAGTTACAGGATTTCCGGCGGGATGGATCTAGAGACCCAGTACTTC; D gene: NA; clone size: few; J gene: TRBJ2-5; V gene: TRBV6-2/TRBV6-3
CDR3 protein: CASSPPTGVDYNEQFF; CDR3 DNA: TGTGCCAGCAGCCCCCCGACAGGGGTAGACTACAATGAGCAGTTCTTC; D gene: TRBD1; clone size: NA; J gene: TRBJ2-1; V gene: TRBV7-9
CDR3 protein: CSAEQGWEEQFF; CDR3 DNA: TGCAGTGCTGAACAGGGGTGGGAAGAGCAGTTCTTC; D gene: TRBD1; clone size: NA; J gene: TRBJ2-1; V gene: TRBV20-1
CDR3 protein: CASSTTPSGELFF; CDR3 DNA: TGCGCCAGCAGCACCACCCCGAGCGGGGAGCTGTTTTTT; D gene: NA; clone size: medium-sized; J gene: TRBJ2-2; V gene: TRBV5-1
CDR3 protein: CATRPGTSVSYEQYF; CDR3 DNA: TGTGCCACCCGACCCGGGACTAGCGTGTCCTACGAGCAGTACTTC; D gene: TRBD2; clone size: few; J gene: TRBJ2-7; V gene: TRBV5-4
CDR3 protein: CASSQVVSGGDIQYF; CDR3 DNA: TGTGCCAGCAGCCAAGTGGTGTCAGGGGGGGACATTCAGTACTTC; D gene: NA; clone size: NA; J gene: TRBJ2-4; V gene: TRBV3-1
CDR3 protein: CASRRDNNYEQYF; CDR3 DNA: TGTGCCAGCAGGAGGGATAATAACTACGAGCAGTACTTC; D gene: NA; clone size: NA; J gene: TRBJ2-7; V gene: TRBV27
CDR3 protein: CSATIGLAGYEQYF; CDR3 DNA: TGCAGTGCTACCATAGGACTAGCGGGCTACGAGCAGTACTTC; D gene: TRBD2; clone size: few; J gene: TRBJ2-7; V gene: TRBV20-1
CDR3 protein: CASRGARTDTQYF; CDR3 DNA: TGCGCCAGCAGAGGGGCCCGCACAGATACGCAGTATTTT; D gene: NA; clone size: medium-sized; J gene: TRBJ2-3; V gene: TRBV5-1
CDR3 protein: CASSENRDGAEAFF; CDR3 DNA: TGTGCCAGCAGTGAGAACAGGGACGGGGCTGAAGCTTTCTTT; D gene: NA; clone size: medium-sized; J gene: TRBJ1-1; V gene: TRBV25-1
CDR3 protein: CASSSGSGYEQYF; CDR3 DNA: TGTGCCAGCAGTTCCGGGAGTGGGTACGAGCAGTACTTC; D gene: NA; clone size: NA; J gene: TRBJ2-7; V gene: TRBV9
CDR3 protein: CASSVDARAEAFF; CDR3 DNA: TGTGCCAGCAGCGTTGACGCGCGGGCTGAAGCTTTCTTT; D gene: NA; clone size: once; J gene: TRBJ1-1; V gene: TRBV2
CDR3 protein: CASSPAGGSYNEQFF; CDR3 DNA: TGTGCCAGCAGCCCAGCGGGAGGGTCCTACAATGAGCAGTTCTTC; D gene: TRBD2; clone size: few; J gene: TRBJ2-1; V gene: TRBV5-4
CDR3 protein: CASRRDRGQETQYF; CDR3 DNA: TGTGCCAGCAGAAGAGACAGGGGCCAAGAGACCCAGTACTTC; D gene: TRBD1; clone size: many; J gene: TRBJ2-5; V gene: TRBV6-2/TRBV6-3
CDR3 protein: CASSLDGLQYF; CDR3 DNA: TGTGCCAGCAGCTTAGACGGTCTCCAGTACTTC; D gene: NA; clone size: few; J gene: TRBJ2-5; V gene: TRBV11-3
CDR3 protein: CAISEWLTNTGELFF; CDR3 DNA: TGTGCCATCAGTGAATGGCTAACGAACACCGGGGAGCTGTTTTTT; D gene: NA; clone size: many; J gene: TRBJ2-2; V gene: TRBV10-3
CDR3 protein: CASSVAGVGTDTQYF; CDR3 DNA: TGTGCCAGCAGTGTAGCGGGAGTCGGTACAGATACGCAGTATTTT; D gene: TRBD2; clone size: many; J gene: TRBJ2-3; V gene: TRBV28